This T cell receptor (beta chain) was documented in a study of blood T cell repertoires in COVID-19. Across the study: Sites across the United States, Italy and Spain contributed samples from acute and convalescent COVID-19. The analysed material was cDNA or gDNA that came from T cells, B-cell-depleted T cells, or PBMCs.

This clone has just one count. CDR1 is MNHEY, CDR2 SMNVEV, per germline (reference sequence). The ends lost 1 base at V and 3 bases at J; junction bases unmatched: 5. The CDR3 has 16 residues. In the authors' workflow: Reference gene primer amplification in the assay estimated nucleated cell counts. Produced via immunoSEQ multiplex PCR; TCRdb's table is partial and in-frame only. D and trimming come from the DNA, and the V and J calls and clone size come from that table. In the table there are about 280,000 clones, around 82% of which are singletons. Sequencing used peripheral blood. The origin of this receptor is a woman aged 45-59 years who had recovered from COVID-19. The chain employs TRBV27 and TRBJ2-7; 11 nucleotides align to TRBD1. The CDR3 DNA is TGTGCCAGCAGTTTATTCAGGGACAGGGGGGACTACGAGCAGTACTTC. Translated: CASSLFRDRGDYEQYF.